This entry lists 25 T cell receptor beta chains sequenced from one sample in a study of cytomegalovirus exposure and HLA in healthy donors. Researchers ran the PCR with 60 Vbeta and 13 Jbeta primers. Libraries were prepared by immunoSEQ multiplex PCR; TCRdb keeps only in-frame clonotypes and omits some of them. Of around 140,000 clones listed, just under 85% are singletons. Sequencing used PBMCs. The receptors here all came from a woman aged 60-70 years in good health and CMV-seropositive.

This CDR3 reads CASSFGGANPHEQYF. In nucleotides, the CDR3 is TGTGCCAGCAGTTTTGGGGGGGCTAACCCCCACGAGCAGTACTTC. This chain joins TRBV28 and TRBJ2-7, with TRBD2 as a possible D gene (7 bases). V lost 3 bases and J 5 bases, leaving 17 bases between the germline ends. CDR3 length: 15 amino acids. CDR1 MDHEN and CDR2 SYDVKM come from the germline V gene.

This rearrangement joins TRBV28 to TRBJ1-2, with 7 positions matching TRBD1. This CDR3 is built from 16 residues. Germline lookup yields CDR1 MDHEN and CDR2 SYDVKM. The junction had 15 bases not matched to a gene; V was cut back by 5 bases and J by 6 bases. The CDR3 nucleotides read TGTGCCAGCAGTGTCTCGGGGACAGTATTTTTTGATGGCTACACCTTC. This gives the protein CASSVSGTVFFDGYTF.

The chain has TRBV18 and TRBJ1-1; D is perhaps TRBD1 (5 bases). V lost 2 bases and J lost 2, with 9 bases in between. The CDR3 is 14 residues long. The V gene's germline CDR1 is KGHSH and CDR2 LQKENI. The CDR3 sequence: CASSPYRLNTEAFF. Here the CDR3 DNA reads TGTGCCAGCTCACCATACAGGTTAAACACTGAAGCTTTCTTT.

The J gene is TRBJ2-2, the V gene TRBV28; a possible D gene is TRBD1 (5 bases). Per the germline V gene, CDR1 is MDHEN and CDR2 is SYDVKM. The length of the CDR3 is 15 residues. V gave up 4 bases and J gave up 6 bases, with 15 bases separating them. CDR3 loop: CASSSQGKGAGELFF. DNA of the CDR3: TGTGCCAGCAGTTCGCAGGGTAAAGGGGCCGGGGAGCTGTTTTTT.

This clone was observed a single time. The J gene is TRBJ1-2, the V gene TRBV18, with 10 bases identical to TRBD1. This CDR3 contains 16 residues. The germline V gene has CDR1 KGHSH and CDR2 LQKENI. The V gene end was trimmed by 3 bases and the J gene end by 4 bases; junction bases not matched to a gene: 8. CDR3 bases: TGTGCCAGCTCACCGCTTGGGACAGGGGTGAGCTATGGCTACACCTTC. Translation gives CASSPLGTGVSYGYTF.

The genes are TRBV27 and TRBJ1-4, with D hard to call. V was trimmed by 4 bases and J by 8 bases, leaving 11 bases between them. The CDR3 length is 13 residues. CDR1 is MNHEY and CDR2 is SMNVEV in the germline V gene (reference sequence). The CDR3 is CASSSQGREKLFF. The CDR3 DNA sequence: TGTGCCAGCAGTTCACAAGGGAGGGAAAAACTGTTTTTT.

In regard to this clone: The junction shows a germline mismatch at one end, possibly a read error. The chain combines TRBV19 with TRBJ2-2; 10 bases map to TRBD2. This CDR3 contains 17 residues. Germline values: CDR1 LNHDA, CDR2 SQIVND (reference sequence). CDR3 DNA sequence: TGTGCCAGCAGTAAGGGTTGGACTAGCGGCAACACCGGGGAGCTGTTTTTT. This sequence encodes CASSKGWTSGNTGELFF.

This clone has only one observation. This rearrangement joins TRBV19 to TRBJ2-5, with no clear D. The end of the DNA aligns better with TRBJ2-7, so the J call may be wrong. Germline V gene data show CDR1 as LNHDA and CDR2 as SQIVND (reference sequence). This CDR3 is built from 13 residues. The CDR3 sequence is CASSPQVFYEQYF. The CDR3 DNA reads as TGTGCCAGTAGTCCCCAGGTATTCTACGAGCAGTACTTC.

This clone has a handful of counts. The chain employs TRBV27 and TRBJ2-7, with a weak D call TRBD1 (5 bases). The CDR3 runs 13 residues. Trimming took off 2 bases at V and 3 bases at J, with 8 bases between the two ends. Germline CDR1 and CDR2: MNHEY and SMNVEV (reference sequence). DNA for the CDR3: TGTGCCAGCAGTTTAAGGGGCCACTACGAGCAGTACTTC. It is translated as CASSLRGHYEQYF.

This CDR3 reads CATRLGGQGRNTIYF. The DNA for the CDR3 is TGTGCCACCAGATTAGGGGGACAGGGAAGAAACACCATATATTTT. The chain couples TRBV15 to TRBJ1-3, with 9 bases identical to TRBD1. Germline V gene data show CDR1 as LNHNV and CDR2 as YYDKDF (reference sequence). The J segment lost 5 bases and the V segment lost 6 bases, leaving 8 bases of the junction unmatched. The CDR3 runs 15 residues.

This chain connects TRBV20-1 to TRBJ2-1; no clear D gene. V lost 4 bases, J lost 4 bases, and 5 bases lay in between. The CDR3 covers 11 residues. Per germline, CDR1 DFQATT and CDR2 SNEGSKA (reference sequence). CDR3 sequence: CSATVYNEQFF. As DNA, the CDR3 is TGCAGTGCTACGGTTTACAATGAGCAGTTCTTC.

This chain links TRBV10-3 with TRBJ2-5; 7 nucleotides line up with TRBD2. This CDR3 contains 16 residues. Germline values: CDR1 ENHRY, CDR2 SYGVKD. Unmatched junction bases numbered 9, after V lost 4 bases and J lost 1 base. The CDR3 loop reads CAISGVSSGTQETQYF. CDR3 DNA sequence: TGTGCCATCAGTGGAGTGTCTAGCGGCACCCAAGAGACCCAGTACTTC.

This clone was recorded once. CDR3 bases: TGTGCCAGCAGCGCCCGGGACGCTTCACAGGGGACTGAAGCTTTCTTT. Translated, it gives CASSARDASQGTEAFF. This chain uses TRBV9 with TRBJ1-1; 7 nucleotides line up with TRBD1. Germline V gene data show CDR1 as SGDLS and CDR2 as YYNGEE. The CDR3 has 16 amino acids. The V gene end was trimmed by 3 bases and the J gene end by 5 bases; junction bases not matched to a gene: 13.

The chain couples TRBV4-2 to TRBJ2-4; a possible D gene is TRBD2 (6 bases). Germline CDR1 and CDR2: LGHNA and YNFKEQ. This CDR3 comprises 15 residues. Trimming pared 6 bases from V and 1 base from J, leaving 13 bases between. The CDR3 DNA reads TGTGCCAGCAGTCGGGAGTCCGTGGCCAAAAACATTCAGTACTTC. Encoded protein: CASSRESVAKNIQYF.

The V gene is TRBV11-3, the J gene TRBJ1-1; a possible D gene is TRBD1 (6 bases). The V end was cut by 4 bases, the J end by 2 bases, with 14 bases between. The CDR3 loop spans 15 amino acids. CDR1 is SGHNT and CDR2 is YENEEA in the germline V gene. This CDR3 is CASSWGGASNTEAFF. CDR3 nucleotides: TGTGCCAGCAGCTGGGGGGGGGCCTCAAACACTGAAGCTTTCTTT.

The rearrangement links TRBV29-1 to TRBJ2-4, with 7 nucleotides matching TRBD1. Germline values: CDR1 SQVTM, CDR2 ANQGSEA. J gave up 6 bases and V 7 bases, and 9 bases lay outside the gene matches. There are 13 residues in the CDR3. In nucleotides, the CDR3 is TGCAGCGCTACGACAGGGCTTGGAAACATTCAGTACTTC. This sequence encodes CSATTGLGNIQYF.

This clone showed up just a few times. This sequence joins TRBV28 and TRBJ2-4, with unresolved D. V was shortened by 6 bases and J by 4 bases, with 16 bases between the two germline ends. Germline lookup yields CDR1 MDHEN and CDR2 SYDVKM. The CDR3 is made up of 15 amino acids. CDR3 loop: CASSPQFRQKNIQYF. Here the CDR3 DNA reads TGTGCCAGCAGCCCCCAGTTCAGGCAAAAAAACATTCAGTACTTC.

The chain employs TRBV6-1 and TRBJ2-1; possible D gene TRBD1, 6 bases. Germline V gene sequence: CDR1 MNHNS, CDR2 SASEGT. The CDR3 is made up of 15 amino acids. Trimming took 6 bases from V and 9 from J, leaving 21 bases between them. In DNA, the CDR3 is TGTGCCAGCAGCCTCCGGGACAAGGGTGTGGGTGAGCAGTTCTTC. Translation gives CASSLRDKGVGEQFF.

The chain recombines TRBV2 with TRBJ2-7; 9 bases agree with TRBD2. The CDR3 has 14 amino acids. Germline lookup yields CDR1 SNHLY and CDR2 FYNNEI. Losses at the gene ends were 11 bases for V and 6 bases for J; bases not matched to a gene: 14. The CDR3 nucleotides are TGTGCCGCCGTCGCGGCGGGAGGGCTTGTCGAGCAGTACTTC. It encodes CAAVAAGGLVEQYF.

This clone occurred a few times. The chain is built from TRBV7-6 and TRBJ2-3, with D perhaps matching TRBD2 (5 bases). Germline V gives CDR1 SGHVS, CDR2 FNYEAQ. Trimming took 5 bases from V and 0 from J, leaving 12 bases between them. The length of the CDR3 is 15 residues. The CDR3 sequence: CASSDSGGSTDTQYF. In DNA, the CDR3 is TGTGCCAGCAGCGATTCAGGAGGTAGCACAGATACGCAGTATTTT. The whole variable domain, remainder taken from reference TRBV7-6 and TRBJ2-3, is GAGVSQSPRYKVTKRGQDVALRCDPISGHVSLYWYRQALGQGPEFLTYFNYEAQQDKSGLPNDRFSAERPEGSISTLTIQRTEQRDSAMYRCASSDSGGSTDTQYFGPGTRLTVL.

The J gene is TRBJ2-3, the V gene TRBV19; TRBD1 is a possible D gene (5 bases). V shed 8 bases and J shed 6 bases, with 9 bases lying between them. The CDR3 runs to 11 residues. The germline gives CDR1 LNHDA, CDR2 SQIVND (reference sequence). CDR3 DNA: TGTGCCAGTGGGGCAGGCGATACGCAGTATTTT. The encoded protein is CASGAGDTQYF.

This clone was detected only a few times. The V call is TRBV10-3, the J call TRBJ1-1; 8 bases match TRBD1. This CDR3 has 14 residues. V was pared by 5 bases and J by 3 bases, with 5 bases of the junction left unmatched. Germline V lookup: CDR1 ENHRY, CDR2 SYGVKD. The CDR3 reads CAISKTGDYTEAFF. CDR3 DNA sequence: TGTGCCATCAGTAAGACAGGGGACTACACTGAAGCTTTCTTT.

The chain recombines TRBV6-5 with TRBJ2-1, with D possibly being TRBD1 (5 bases). CDR1 and CDR2 (germline): MNHEY, SVGAGI. The CDR3 spans 16 residues. V shed 0 bases and J shed 7 bases, with 16 bases lying between them. Written as DNA, the CDR3 is TGTGCCAGCAGTTACTCGAGGCTAGGGGCCCCTAATGAGCAGTTCTTC. Translating gives CASSYSRLGAPNEQFF.

The V and J genes are TRBV4-3 and TRBJ2-2, with TRBD2 identical over 10 bases. Germline loops: CDR1 LGHNA, CDR2 YSLEER. This CDR3 comprises 16 residues. Trimming at V came to 1 base and at J to 13 bases, leaving 12 bases not matched to a gene. CDR3 nucleotides: TGCGCCAGCAGCCAAGGTCTAGCGGGAGATCTGGGAATGCTGTTTTTT. It codes for CASSQGLAGDLGMLFF.

V usage is TRBV6-6 and J usage is TRBJ2-5; 8 nucleotides line up with TRBD1. With 0 bases clipped from V and 5 bases from J, the junction kept 2 bases outside the gene matches. CDR1 and CDR2 from the germline V gene are MNHNY and SVGAGI (reference sequence). This CDR3 comprises 14 residues. The DNA for the CDR3 is TGTGCCAGCAGTTACTCGGACAGGGCGGAGACCCAGTACTTC. This gives the protein CASSYSDRAETQYF.